Included here is one TCR beta chain sequence, with context. Its specificity is not known. The ends lost 6 bases at V and 10 bases at J; junction bases unmatched: 5. The CDR3 extends over 13 amino acids. The germline CDR1 and CDR2 sequences are LNHDA and SQIVND (reference sequence). Primers included in the PCR were 60 Vbeta and 13 Jbeta primers. Assay: immunoSEQ multiplex PCR; the TCRdb copy retains only in-frame clones and omits some. The sample has over 150,000 clones; just under 80% are singletons. This entry is derived from a study of cytomegalovirus exposure and HLA in healthy donors. Background on the study: There were 70 million to 95 million unique TCRs (from HLA-typed donors) in an early data release. Regarding the study as a whole: The sole available immune exposure information was CMV serostatus. A missense variant in DCLRE1C was later tied to TCR beta V- and J-gene trimming. Usually a TCR sequence was rare, but some public TCRs were found in many donors.

The receptor was isolated from a woman aged 45-59 years in good health and CMV-seropositive. Sequencing input: PBMCs. This rearrangement joins TRBV19 to TRBJ2-4; 11 nucleotides match TRBD1. The CDR3 coding sequence is TGTGCCAGTAGCCCAGGACAGGGGGCTATTCAGTACTTC. It translates to CASSPGQGAIQYF.